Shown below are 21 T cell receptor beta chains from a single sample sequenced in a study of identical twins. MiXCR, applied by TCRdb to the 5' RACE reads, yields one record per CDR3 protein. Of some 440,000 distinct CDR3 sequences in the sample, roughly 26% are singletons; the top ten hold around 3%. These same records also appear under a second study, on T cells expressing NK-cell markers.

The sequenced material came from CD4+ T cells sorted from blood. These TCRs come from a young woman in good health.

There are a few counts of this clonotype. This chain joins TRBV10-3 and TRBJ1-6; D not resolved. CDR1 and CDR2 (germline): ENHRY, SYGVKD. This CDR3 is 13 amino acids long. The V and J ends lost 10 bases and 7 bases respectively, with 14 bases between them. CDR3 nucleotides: TGTGCCACCACCGGAGAAGGGAATTCACCCCTCCACTTT. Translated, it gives CATTGEGNSPLHF.

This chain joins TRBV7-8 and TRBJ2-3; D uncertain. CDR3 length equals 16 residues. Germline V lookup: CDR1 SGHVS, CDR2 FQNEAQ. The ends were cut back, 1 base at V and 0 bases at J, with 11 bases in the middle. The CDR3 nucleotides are TGTGCCAGCAGCTTAGGACCTTCGACTAGCACAGATACGCAGTATTTT. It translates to CASSLGPSTSTDTQYF.

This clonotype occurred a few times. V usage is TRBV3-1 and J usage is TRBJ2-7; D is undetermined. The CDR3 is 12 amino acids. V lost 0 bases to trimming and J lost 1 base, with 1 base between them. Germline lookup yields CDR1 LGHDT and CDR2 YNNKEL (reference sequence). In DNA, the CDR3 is TGTGCCAGCAGCCAAGAGTCCTACGAGCAGTACTTC. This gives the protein CASSQESYEQYF.

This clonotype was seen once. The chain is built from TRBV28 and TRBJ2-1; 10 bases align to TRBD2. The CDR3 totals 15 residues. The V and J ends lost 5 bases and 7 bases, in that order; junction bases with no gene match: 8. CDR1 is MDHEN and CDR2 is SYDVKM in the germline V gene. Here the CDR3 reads CASSISGGFLNEQFF. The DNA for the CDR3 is TGTGCCAGCAGTATTAGCGGGGGGTTTCTTAATGAGCAGTTCTTC.

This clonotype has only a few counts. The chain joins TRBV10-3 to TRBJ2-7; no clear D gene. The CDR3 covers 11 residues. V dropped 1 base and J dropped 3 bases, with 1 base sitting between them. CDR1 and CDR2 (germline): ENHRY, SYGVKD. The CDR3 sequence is CAISEFYEQYF. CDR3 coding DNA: TGTGCCATCAGTGAGTTCTACGAGCAGTACTTC.

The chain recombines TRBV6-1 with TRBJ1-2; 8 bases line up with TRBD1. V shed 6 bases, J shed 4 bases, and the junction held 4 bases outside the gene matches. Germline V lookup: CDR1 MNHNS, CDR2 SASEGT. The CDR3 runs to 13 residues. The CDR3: CASRPGTGYGYTF. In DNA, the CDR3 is TGTGCCAGCAGACCTGGGACAGGCTATGGCTACACCTTC.

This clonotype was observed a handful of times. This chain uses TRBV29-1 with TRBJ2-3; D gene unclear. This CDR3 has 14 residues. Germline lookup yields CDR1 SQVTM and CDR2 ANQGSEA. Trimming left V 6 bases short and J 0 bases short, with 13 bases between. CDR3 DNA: TGCAGCGTCGCTGAGCCCTTAAGCACAGATACGCAGTATTTT. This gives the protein CSVAEPLSTDTQYF.

CDR3 amino acids: CASSFNRGSYEQYF. Written as DNA, the CDR3 is TGTGCCAGCAGTTTTAATCGGGGTTCCTACGAGCAGTACTTC. The V gene is TRBV12-3 or TRBV12-4, the J gene TRBJ2-7, with D tentatively TRBD2 (5 bases). V lost 3 bases, J lost 1 base, and 10 bases lay in between. CDR3 size: 14 residues.

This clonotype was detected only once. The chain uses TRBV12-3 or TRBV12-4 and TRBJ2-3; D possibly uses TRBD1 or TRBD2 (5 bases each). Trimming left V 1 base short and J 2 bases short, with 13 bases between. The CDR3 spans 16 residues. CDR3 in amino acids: CASSLGGWLNTDTQYF. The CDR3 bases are TGTGCCAGCAGTTTAGGGGGGTGGCTAAACACAGATACGCAGTATTTT.

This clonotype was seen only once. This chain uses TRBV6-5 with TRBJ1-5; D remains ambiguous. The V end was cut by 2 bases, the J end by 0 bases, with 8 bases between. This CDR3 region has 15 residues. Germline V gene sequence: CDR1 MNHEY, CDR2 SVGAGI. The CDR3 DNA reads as TGTGCCAGCAGTTACGGCCAGTTTAGCAATCAGCCCCAGCATTTT. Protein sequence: CASSYGQFSNQPQHF.

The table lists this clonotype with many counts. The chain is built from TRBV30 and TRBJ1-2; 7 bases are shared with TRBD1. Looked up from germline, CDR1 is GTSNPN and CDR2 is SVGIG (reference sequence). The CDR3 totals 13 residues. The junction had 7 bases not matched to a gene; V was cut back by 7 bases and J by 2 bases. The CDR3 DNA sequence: TGTGCCTCGACCGGACAGGCGAACTATGGCTACACCTTC. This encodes CASTGQANYGYTF.

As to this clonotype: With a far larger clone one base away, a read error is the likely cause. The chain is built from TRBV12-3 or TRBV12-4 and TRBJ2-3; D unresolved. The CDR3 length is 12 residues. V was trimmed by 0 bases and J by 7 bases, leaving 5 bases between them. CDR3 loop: CASSLAGNTQYF. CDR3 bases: TGTGCCAGCAGTTTAGCGGGGAATACGCAGTATTTT.

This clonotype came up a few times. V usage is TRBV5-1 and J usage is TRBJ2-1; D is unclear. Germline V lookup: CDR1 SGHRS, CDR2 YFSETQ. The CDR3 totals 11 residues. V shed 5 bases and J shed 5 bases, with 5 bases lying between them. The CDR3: CASRTNNEQFF. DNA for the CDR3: TGCGCCAGCAGAACGAACAATGAGCAGTTCTTC.

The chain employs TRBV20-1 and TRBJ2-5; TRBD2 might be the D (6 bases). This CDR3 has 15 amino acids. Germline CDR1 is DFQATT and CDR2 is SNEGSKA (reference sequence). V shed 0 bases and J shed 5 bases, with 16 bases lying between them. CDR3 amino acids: CSARDWRGAGETQYF. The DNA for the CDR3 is TGCAGTGCTAGAGATTGGCGGGGCGCAGGGGAGACCCAGTACTTC.

The CDR3 coding sequence is TGCGCCAGCAGCCCCCTTCTAGCGGGAGCTTCCAATGAGCAGTTCTTC. Amino acid sequence: CASSPLLAGASNEQFF. V usage is TRBV5-1 and J usage is TRBJ2-1, with 10 bases identical to TRBD2. Germline trimming cut 4 bases from V and 6 bases from J; bases unmatched to any gene: 10. Per germline, CDR1 SGHRS and CDR2 YFSETQ. The CDR3 spans 16 residues. Full variable domain (remainder filled in from reference TRBV5-1 and TRBJ2-1): KAGVTQTPRYLIKTRGQQVTLSCSPISGHRSVSWYQQTPGQGLQFLFEYFSETQRNKGNFPGRFSGRQFSNSRSEMNVSTLELGDSALYLCASSPLLAGASNEQFFGPGTRLTVL.

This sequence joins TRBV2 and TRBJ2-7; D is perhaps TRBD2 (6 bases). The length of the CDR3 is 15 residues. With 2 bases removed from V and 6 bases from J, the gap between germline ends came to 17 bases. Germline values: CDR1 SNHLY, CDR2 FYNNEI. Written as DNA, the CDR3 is TGTGCCAGCAGTGAAAGTAGTTGGGGGGAACGCGAGCAGTACTTC. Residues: CASSESSWGEREQYF.

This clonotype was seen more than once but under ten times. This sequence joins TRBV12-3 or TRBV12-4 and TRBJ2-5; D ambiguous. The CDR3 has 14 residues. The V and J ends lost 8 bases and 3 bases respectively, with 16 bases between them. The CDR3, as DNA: TGTGCCAGCCAGTTTAATCTTGGGAAAGAGACCCAGTACTTC. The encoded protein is CASQFNLGKETQYF.

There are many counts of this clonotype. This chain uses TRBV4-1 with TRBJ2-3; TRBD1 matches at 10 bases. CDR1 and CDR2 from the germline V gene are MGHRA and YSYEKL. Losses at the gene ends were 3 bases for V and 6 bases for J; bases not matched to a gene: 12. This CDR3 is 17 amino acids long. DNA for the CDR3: TGCGCCAGCAGCCACGTGGGATGGGACAGGGGAATCGATACGCAGTATTTT. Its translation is CASSHVGWDRGIDTQYF.

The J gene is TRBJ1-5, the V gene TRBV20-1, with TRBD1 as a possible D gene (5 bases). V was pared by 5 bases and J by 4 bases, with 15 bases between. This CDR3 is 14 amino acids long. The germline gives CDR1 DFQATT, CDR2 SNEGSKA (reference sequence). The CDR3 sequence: CSARDGSSNQPQHF. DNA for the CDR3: TGCAGTGCTCGGGACGGATCTTCGAATCAGCCCCAGCATTTT.

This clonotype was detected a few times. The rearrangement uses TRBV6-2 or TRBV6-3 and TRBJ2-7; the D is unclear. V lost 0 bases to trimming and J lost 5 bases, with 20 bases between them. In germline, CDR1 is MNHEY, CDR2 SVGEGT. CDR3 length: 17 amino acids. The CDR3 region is CASSYSLNRGLRNEQYF. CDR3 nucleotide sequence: TGTGCCAGCAGTTACTCGTTAAATCGAGGCCTTCGAAACGAGCAGTACTTC.

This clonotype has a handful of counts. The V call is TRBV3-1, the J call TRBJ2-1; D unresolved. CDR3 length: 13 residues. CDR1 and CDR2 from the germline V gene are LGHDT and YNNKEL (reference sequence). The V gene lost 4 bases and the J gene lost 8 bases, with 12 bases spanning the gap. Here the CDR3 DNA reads TGTGCCAGCAGCCTATCCTTTCAATATGAGCAGTTCTTC. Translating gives CASSLSFQYEQFF.